These 17 T cell receptor beta chains came from one sample sequenced in a study of blood T cell repertoires in COVID-19. Profiling relied on immunoSEQ multiplex PCR, and the TCRdb table lists in-frame clones only, not all of them. The table lists roughly 100,000 clones, 75% to 90% of them singletons. The sample taken for sequencing was peripheral blood. The receptor source for this set is a woman in her 70s with active or convalescent COVID-19.

This chain uses TRBV5-4 with TRBJ2-1, with D maybe TRBD2 (6 bases). This CDR3 has 17 amino acids. Germline CDR1 and CDR2: SGHNT and YYREEE (reference sequence). With 4 bases removed from V and 0 bases from J, the gap between germline ends came to 17 bases. The CDR3 DNA reads TGTGCCAGCAGCAAAAACATACGGGAGTCCTCCTACAATGAGCAGTTCTTC. Its protein product is CASSKNIRESSYNEQFF.

The rearrangement links TRBV3-1 (or the pseudogene TRBV3-2) to TRBJ2-1; 7 nucleotides agree with TRBD2. Per the germline V gene, CDR1 is LGHDT and CDR2 is YNNKEL (reference sequence). V trimming: 0 bases; J trimming: 7 bases; junction bases outside the gene matches: 12. The CDR3 runs to 17 residues. The CDR3 nucleotides read TGTGCCAGCAGCCAAGACAAGAGGCAGCGGGAAGTTAATGAGCAGTTCTTC. This sequence encodes CASSQDKRQREVNEQFF.

The chain couples TRBV5-8 to TRBJ2-7, with D maybe TRBD2 (6 bases). Trimming took off 0 bases at V and 3 bases at J, with 13 bases between the two ends. The CDR3 consists of 15 residues. Germline lookup yields CDR1 SGHTS and CDR2 YDEGEE. The CDR3 is CASSLGLANSYEQYF. CDR3 in DNA: TGTGCCAGCAGCTTGGGGCTAGCGAACAGCTACGAGCAGTACTTC.

This clone was seen once. The chain recombines TRBV29-1 with TRBJ1-1; TRBD1 matches at 9 bases. This CDR3 region has 16 residues. CDR1 and CDR2 from the germline V gene are SQVTM and ANQGSEA. V was clipped by 3 bases and J by 2 bases; unmatched bases: 10. The CDR3: CSVDKWRGQGNTEAFF. Written as DNA, the CDR3 is TGCAGCGTTGACAAATGGAGGGGACAGGGCAACACTGAAGCTTTCTTT.

This sequence joins TRBV29-1 and TRBJ2-3; 7 bases agree with TRBD2. CDR1 is SQVTM and CDR2 is ANQGSEA in the germline V gene. The CDR3 runs 13 residues. Unmatched junction bases numbered 6, after V lost 7 bases and J lost 2 bases. The CDR3 DNA is TGCAGCGGGGGACTATATTCCACAGATACGCAGTATTTT. Translating gives CSGGLYSTDTQYF.

V gene TRBV6-1 combines with J gene TRBJ2-2; D unclear. Trimming shortened V by 3 bases and J by 7 bases, and 9 bases separated the two germline ends. The length of the CDR3 is 13 residues. Germline-derived CDR1 and CDR2 are MNHNS and SASEGT. CDR3 in DNA: TGTGCCAGCAGTGACCTAAATAGCGGGGAGCTGTTTTTT. Translated: CASSDLNSGELFF.

The chain recombines TRBV18 with TRBJ2-3; tentatively, D is TRBD1 (5 bases). Germline loops: CDR1 KGHSH, CDR2 LQKENI. V was clipped by 4 bases and J by 6 bases, with 20 bases between them. The CDR3 is 16 amino acids. The CDR3 protein is CASSRGLAGLYDTQYF. For the CDR3, the DNA is TGTGCCAGCTCACGCGGATTGGCAGGGTTGTACGATACGCAGTATTTT.

This chain joins TRBV19 and TRBJ2-2; 9 nucleotides line up with TRBD1. CDR3 size: 15 residues. CDR1 and CDR2 from the germline V gene are LNHDA and SQIVND (reference sequence). The V and J ends lost 5 bases and 5 bases, in that order; junction bases with no gene match: 6. CDR3 coding DNA: TGTGCCAGTAGTCAACAGGGGGCGTATACCGGGGAGCTGTTTTTT. It is translated as CASSQQGAYTGELFF.

J is TRBJ2-1 and V is TRBV4-1, with 9 bases fitting TRBD2. The ends lost 0 bases at V and 0 bases at J; junction bases unmatched: 9. Germline CDR1 MGHRA, CDR2 YSYEKL. The CDR3 consists of 19 residues. In DNA, the CDR3 is TGCGCCAGCAGCCAAGACCTTAGCGGGAGCTCGCCCTCCTACAATGAGCAGTTCTTC. Its protein product is CASSQDLSGSSPSYNEQFF.

The chain joins TRBV18 to TRBJ2-5; 8 positions agree with TRBD1. V was pared by 4 bases and J by 3 bases, with 4 bases of the junction left unmatched. Germline values: CDR1 KGHSH, CDR2 LQKENI. The CDR3 totals 14 residues. CDR3 coding DNA: TGTGCCAGCTCACGGACAGGGATGAAAGAGACCCAGTACTTC. Residues: CASSRTGMKETQYF. Filled out from reference TRBV18 and TRBJ2-5, the complete variable domain reads NAGVMQNPRHLVRRRGQEARLRCSPMKGHSHVYWYRQLPEEGLKFMVYLQKENIIDESGMPKERFSAEFPKEGPSILRIQQVVRGDSAAYFCASSRTGMKETQYFGPGTRLLVL.

This clone has just a few counts. V gene TRBV3-1 (or the pseudogene TRBV3-2) combines with J gene TRBJ1-1, with no clear D. V was pared by 1 base and J by 5 bases, with 11 bases between. The CDR3 runs 14 residues. Germline CDR1 reads LGHDT; CDR2 reads YNNKEL (reference sequence). As DNA, the CDR3 is TGTGCCAGCAGCCAAGGCTCCGGAGGGACTGAAGCTTTCTTT. Translating it yields CASSQGSGGTEAFF.

The rearrangement joins TRBV6-2 or TRBV6-3 to TRBJ2-3; tentatively, D is TRBD1 (5 bases). Germline CDR1 and CDR2: MNHEY and SVGEGT. Trimming pared 6 bases from V and 7 bases from J, leaving 11 bases between. CDR3 size: 12 residues. CDR3 loop: CASSPGANTQYF. The CDR3 DNA sequence: TGTGCCAGCAGCCCTGGGGCTAATACGCAGTATTTT.

This chain links TRBV6-1 with TRBJ1-3, with no clear D. V was clipped by 3 bases and J by 0 bases, with 12 bases between them. There are 16 residues in the CDR3. The germline gives CDR1 MNHNS, CDR2 SASEGT. CDR3 sequence (DNA): TGTGCCAGCAGTGAGCCTCGACACTCCTCTGGAAACACCATATATTTT. Protein sequence: CASSEPRHSSGNTIYF.

The rearrangement uses TRBV28 and TRBJ1-2; D is perhaps TRBD1 (6 bases). Germline CDR1 MDHEN, CDR2 SYDVKM. The CDR3 length is 14 residues. V gave up 5 bases and J gave up 5 bases, with 15 bases separating them. Here the CDR3 reads CASSQRAGAYGYTF. The CDR3 bases are TGTGCCAGCAGTCAGAGGGCAGGGGCATATGGCTACACCTTC.

This rearrangement joins TRBV18 to TRBJ2-3; 9 bases match TRBD1. The CDR3 contains 16 residues. Germline V gene data show CDR1 as KGHSH and CDR2 as LQKENI. V shed 6 bases and J 2 bases; nucleotides not matched to a gene: 9. CDR3 bases: TGTGCCAGCTCCCCCGGGACAGGGTTCCTCACAGATACGCAGTATTTT. As protein: CASSPGTGFLTDTQYF.

CDR3 nucleotide sequence: TGTGCCAGCAGCCAAGTGATGGGGGGGCGCGGAAATGAGCAGTTCTTC. Its translation is CASSQVMGGRGNEQFF. The chain carries TRBV14 and TRBJ2-1, with D maybe TRBD2 (7 bases). Trimming left V 1 base short and J 7 bases short, with 17 bases between. The germline CDR1 and CDR2 sequences are SGHDN and FVKESK. The CDR3 sequence is 16 residues long.

This clone appeared a single time. V gene TRBV27 combines with J gene TRBJ2-5, with TRBD2 matching over 12 bases. Germline CDR1 reads MNHEY; CDR2 reads SMNVEV (reference sequence). V was pared by 6 bases and J by 5 bases, with 13 bases of the junction left unmatched. There are 17 residues in the CDR3. CDR3 DNA sequence: TGTGCCAGCAGCCCATCCCCCCTAGCGGGAGGGGGGGAGACCCAGTACTTC. Encoded protein: CASSPSPLAGGGETQYF.